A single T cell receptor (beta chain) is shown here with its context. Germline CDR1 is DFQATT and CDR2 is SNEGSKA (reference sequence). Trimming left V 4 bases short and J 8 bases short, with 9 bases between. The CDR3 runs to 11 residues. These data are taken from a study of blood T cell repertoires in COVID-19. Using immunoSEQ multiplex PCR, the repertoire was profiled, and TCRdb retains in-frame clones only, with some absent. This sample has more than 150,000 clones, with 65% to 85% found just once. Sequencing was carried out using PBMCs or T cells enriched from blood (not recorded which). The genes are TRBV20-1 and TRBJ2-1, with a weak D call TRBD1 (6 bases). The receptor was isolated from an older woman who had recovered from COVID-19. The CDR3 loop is CSATDRYEQFF. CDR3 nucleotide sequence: TGCAGTGCTACGGACAGATATGAGCAGTTCTTC.